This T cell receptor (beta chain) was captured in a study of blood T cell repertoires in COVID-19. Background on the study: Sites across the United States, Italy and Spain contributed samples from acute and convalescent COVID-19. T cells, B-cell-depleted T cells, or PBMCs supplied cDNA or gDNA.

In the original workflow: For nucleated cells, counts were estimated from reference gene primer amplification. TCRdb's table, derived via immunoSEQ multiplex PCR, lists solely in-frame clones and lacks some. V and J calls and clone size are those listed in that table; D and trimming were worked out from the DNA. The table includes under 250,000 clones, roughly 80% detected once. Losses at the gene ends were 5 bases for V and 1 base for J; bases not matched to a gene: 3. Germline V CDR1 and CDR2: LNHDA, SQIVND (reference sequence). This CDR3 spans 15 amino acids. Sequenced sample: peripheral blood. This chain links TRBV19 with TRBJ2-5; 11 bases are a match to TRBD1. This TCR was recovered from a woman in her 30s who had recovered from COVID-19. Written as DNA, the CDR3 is TGTGCCAGTAGTTCGGGACAGGGGGGCCAAGAGACCCAGTACTTC. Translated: CASSSGQGGQETQYF.